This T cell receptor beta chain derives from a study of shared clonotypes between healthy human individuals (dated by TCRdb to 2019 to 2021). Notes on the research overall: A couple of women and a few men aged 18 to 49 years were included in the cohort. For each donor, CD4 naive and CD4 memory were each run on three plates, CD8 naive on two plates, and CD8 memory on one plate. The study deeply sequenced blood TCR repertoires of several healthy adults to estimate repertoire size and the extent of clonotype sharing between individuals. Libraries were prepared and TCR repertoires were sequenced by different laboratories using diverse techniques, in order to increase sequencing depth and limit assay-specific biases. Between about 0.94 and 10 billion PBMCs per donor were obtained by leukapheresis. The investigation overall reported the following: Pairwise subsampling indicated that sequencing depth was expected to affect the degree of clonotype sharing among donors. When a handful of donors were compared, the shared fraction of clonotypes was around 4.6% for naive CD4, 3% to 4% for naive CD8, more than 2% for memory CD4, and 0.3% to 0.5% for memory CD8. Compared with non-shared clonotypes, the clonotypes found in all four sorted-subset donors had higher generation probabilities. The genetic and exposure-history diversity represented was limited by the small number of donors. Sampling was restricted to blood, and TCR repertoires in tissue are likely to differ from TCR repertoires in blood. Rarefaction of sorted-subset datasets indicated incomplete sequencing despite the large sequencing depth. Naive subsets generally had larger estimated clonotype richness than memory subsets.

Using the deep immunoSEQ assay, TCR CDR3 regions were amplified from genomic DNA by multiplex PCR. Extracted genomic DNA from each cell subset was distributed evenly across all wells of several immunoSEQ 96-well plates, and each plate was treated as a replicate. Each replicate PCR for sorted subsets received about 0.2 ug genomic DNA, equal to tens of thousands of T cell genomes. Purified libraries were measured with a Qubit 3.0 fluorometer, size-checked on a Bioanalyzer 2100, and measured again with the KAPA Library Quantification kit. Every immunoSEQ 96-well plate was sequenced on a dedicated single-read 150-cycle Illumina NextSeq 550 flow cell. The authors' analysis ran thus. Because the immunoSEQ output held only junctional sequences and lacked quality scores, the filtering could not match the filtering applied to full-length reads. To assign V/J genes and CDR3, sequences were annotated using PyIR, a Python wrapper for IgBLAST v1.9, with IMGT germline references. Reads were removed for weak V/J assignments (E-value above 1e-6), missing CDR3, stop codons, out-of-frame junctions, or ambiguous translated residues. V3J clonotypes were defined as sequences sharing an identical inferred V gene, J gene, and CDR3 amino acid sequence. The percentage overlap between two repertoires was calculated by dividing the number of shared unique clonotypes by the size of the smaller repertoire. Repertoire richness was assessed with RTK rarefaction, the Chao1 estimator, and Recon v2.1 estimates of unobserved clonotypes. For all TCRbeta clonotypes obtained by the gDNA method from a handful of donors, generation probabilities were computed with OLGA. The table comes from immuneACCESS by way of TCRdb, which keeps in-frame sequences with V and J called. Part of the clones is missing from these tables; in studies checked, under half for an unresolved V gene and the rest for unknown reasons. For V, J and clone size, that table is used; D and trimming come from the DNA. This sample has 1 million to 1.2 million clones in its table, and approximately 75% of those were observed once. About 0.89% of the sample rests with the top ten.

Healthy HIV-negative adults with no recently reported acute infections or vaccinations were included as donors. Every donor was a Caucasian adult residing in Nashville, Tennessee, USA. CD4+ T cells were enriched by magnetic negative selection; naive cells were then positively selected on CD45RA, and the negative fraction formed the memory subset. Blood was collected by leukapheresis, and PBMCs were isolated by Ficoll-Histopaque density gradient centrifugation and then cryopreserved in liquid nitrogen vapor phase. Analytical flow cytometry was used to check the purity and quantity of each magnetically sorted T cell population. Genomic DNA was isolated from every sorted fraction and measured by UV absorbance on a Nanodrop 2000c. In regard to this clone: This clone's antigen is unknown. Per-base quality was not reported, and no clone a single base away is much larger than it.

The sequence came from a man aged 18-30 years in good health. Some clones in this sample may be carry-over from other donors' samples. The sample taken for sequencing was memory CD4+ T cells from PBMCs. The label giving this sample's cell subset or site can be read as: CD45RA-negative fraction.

This receptor carries the CDR3 CASRGQGFYGYTF. The nucleotide sequence is given as TGTGCCAGCAGAGGACAGGGCTTCTATGGCTACACCTTC. The chain was built from TRBV6-5 and TRBJ1-2; TRBD1 lines up with 8 middle nucleotides. The germline V gene provides CDR1 MNHEY and CDR2 SVGAGI. The CDR3 runs 13 amino acids, cysteine and phenylalanine included. Left in the record is the CDR3 DNA by itself, 39 bases read in frame from the first base. Germline trimming: 6 bases from V, 4 bases from J; junction bases outside gene matches: 4.